A selection of T cell receptor beta chains follows, all from one sample in a study of blood T cell repertoires in COVID-19. TCRdb keeps only in-frame clones here, not all; method: immunoSEQ multiplex PCR. The sample has some 190,000 clones, roughly 81% seen once; the top ten hold approximately 11%. Sequencing used peripheral blood. The origin of the receptors is a woman in her forties with COVID-19, enrolled during active disease. Each CDR3 is given with its conserved first and last residue. A D gene is named only where the DNA matches it firmly. Rows may omit the clone size; those that give it use once, few, many or a size class.

>TRBV5-5|16|TRBJ1-4|NA|NA
TGTGCCAGCAGCTCACAGGTATATGGGAACAATGAAAAACTGTTTTTT
CASSSQVYGNNEKLFF
>TRBV6-6|15|TRBJ2-1|NA|TRBD1
TGTGCCAGCAGCCTGGACAGGAGCTCCTACAATGAGCAGTTCTTC
CASSLDRSSYNEQFF
>TRBV6-5|13|TRBJ2-2|NA|NA
TGTGCCAGCTTGCTGGGGGGTACCGGGGAGCTGTTTTTT
CASLLGGTGELFF
>TRBV19|13|TRBJ2-7|NA|NA
TGTGCCAGTAGTATCAAGGGGCCGTACGAGCAGTACTTC
CASSIKGPYEQYF
>TRBV5-5|13|TRBJ1-2|NA|TRBD1
TGTGCCAGCAGCTTGGGACAGGGAGTAGGCTACACCTTC
CASSLGQGVGYTF
>TRBV19|11|TRBJ1-2|NA|NA
TGTGCCAGTATTTCAGGCTATGGCTACACCTTC
CASISGYGYTF
>TRBV2|13|TRBJ2-5|NA|NA
TGTGCCAGCAGCCAAACAAGACAAGAGACCCAGTACTTC
CASSQTRQETQYF
>TRBV24-1|17|TRBJ2-2|NA|TRBD1
TGTGCCACCAGTGATTTGTCAACAGGGGGCCGGACCGGGGAGCTGTTTTTT
CATSDLSTGGRTGELFF
>TRBV6-5|15|TRBJ1-6|few|NA
TGTGCCAGCAGTTCAGCGAGCTCCTATAATTCACCCCTCCACTTT
CASSSASSYNSPLHF
>TRBV10-3|12|TRBJ1-3|NA|NA
TGTGCCATCAGTGACGAGGTTTACACCATATATTTT
CAISDEVYTIYF
>TRBV5-1|16|TRBJ2-1|NA|NA
TGCGCCAGCAGCTTGGAGGAGTCAGATGTTTACAATGAGCAGTTCTTC
CASSLEESDVYNEQFF
>TRBV11-2|14|TRBJ2-7|NA|TRBD2
TGTGCCAGCAGCCCGGGACTAGGGTCGTACGAGCAGTACTTC
CASSPGLGSYEQYF
>TRBV14|17|TRBJ1-6|NA|NA
TGTGCCAGCAGCCATGGTAGGGGGAGTTCCTATAATTCACCCCTCCACTTT
CASSHGRGSSYNSPLHF
>TRBV7-9|12|TRBJ2-1|NA|NA
TGTGCCAGCAGCTTCTCAGGGAATGAGCAGTTCTTC
CASSFSGNEQFF
>TRBV6-5|12|TRBJ1-2|once|NA
TGTGCCACGGAAAGGGAGAACTATGGCTACACCTTC
CATERENYGYTF
>TRBV29-1|12|TRBJ2-4|NA|NA
TGCAGCGTGGGGGGATCCAAAAACATTCAGTACTTC
CSVGGSKNIQYF
>TRBV7-9|13|TRBJ1-1|NA|TRBD1
TGTGCCAGCAGCCGGGACAGCTTCACTGAAGCTTTCTTT
CASSRDSFTEAFF
>TRBV19|15|TRBJ2-2|NA|TRBD1
TGTGCCAGTAGGACAGGGGGCGCCGGAACCGGGGAGCTGTTTTTT
CASRTGGAGTGELFF
>TRBV28|16|TRBJ2-5|NA|NA
TGTGCCAGCAGCCCTAGGGGTGGACAGTATCAAGAGACCCAGTACTTC
CASSPRGGQYQETQYF
>TRBV5-4|13|TRBJ2-2|NA|NA
TGTGCCAGCAGCTCCCTTTTAACTGGGGAGCTGTTTTTT
CASSSLLTGELFF
>TRBV16|16|TRBJ2-1|NA|NA
TGTGCCAGCAGCCAATCGTGGGGGGTCTCCTACAATGAGCAGTTCTTC
CASSQSWGVSYNEQFF
>TRBV4-1|17|TRBJ1-1|NA|TRBD1
TGCGCCAGCAGCCAAGGCCCCACGACAGGGAGGAACACTGAAGCTTTCTTT
CASSQGPTTGRNTEAFF
>TRBV7-7|16|TRBJ2-3|NA|TRBD1
TGTGCTAGCAGCAGGGGGCGGACAGGATCGCCAGATACGCAGTATTTT
CASSRGRTGSPDTQYF
>TRBV24-1|17|TRBJ2-6|NA|NA
TGTGCCACCAGTGGTCCAACAAAGGGGTTGGGGGCCAACGTCCTGACTTTC
CATSGPTKGLGANVLTF
>TRBV19|15|TRBJ1-5|NA|TRBD1
TGTGCCAGTAGTGTATGGACAGGGGAAGGGCAGCCCCAGCATTTT
CASSVWTGEGQPQHF
>TRBV12-3/TRBV12-4|13|TRBJ2-5|NA|NA
TGTGCCAGCAGTTTCAGGGGTGAAGAGACCCAGTACTTC
CASSFRGEETQYF
>TRBV18|16|TRBJ2-4|NA|NA
TGTGCCAGCTCAAACCAGGGTTCGGTAGCCAAAAACATTCAGTACTTC
CASSNQGSVAKNIQYF
>TRBV9|20|TRBJ2-1|NA|TRBD1
TGTGCCAGCAGCCCCCGAGTCCCGGGACAGCACCCAGGCGAGGCCGATGAGCAGTTCTTC
CASSPRVPGQHPGEADEQFF
>TRBV13|19|TRBJ2-1|NA|TRBD2
TGTGCCAGCAGCTTCGGACTAGCGGGAGGACCATCCTCCTACAATGAGCAGTTCTTC
CASSFGLAGGPSSYNEQFF
>TRBV29-1|12|TRBJ2-1|NA|NA
TGCAGCGTTGAAAAGTTAGGAGGGGACCTGTTCTTC
CSVEKLGGDLFF
>TRBV10-1|16|TRBJ1-6|NA|NA
TGCGCCAGCTGGTACGTAAGGGGGACCTATAATTCACCCCTCCACTTT
CASWYVRGTYNSPLHF
>TRBV5-1|17|TRBJ2-7|NA|TRBD2
TGCGCCAGCAGCATTGGACTAGCGGGAGGGCCGAACTACGAGCAGTACTTC
CASSIGLAGGPNYEQYF
>TRBV27|15|TRBJ1-5|NA|TRBD1
TGTGCCAGCAGTTGGACAGGTATAGCAGGTCAGCCCCAGCATTTT
CASSWTGIAGQPQHF
>TRBV20-1|12|TRBJ2-5|NA|NA
TGCAGTGCTAGTCACAGACAAGAGACCCAGTACTTC
CSASHRQETQYF
>TRBV7-8|13|TRBJ1-1|NA|TRBD1
TGTGCCAGCAGCGATGACAGGGGGACTGAAGCTTTCTTT
CASSDDRGTEAFF
>TRBV7-6|16|TRBJ2-4|NA|TRBD2
TGTGCCAGCAGCCGACTAGCGGGGGTCTCTAGAAACATTCAGTACTTC
CASSRLAGVSRNIQYF
>TRBV20-1|11|TRBJ1-2|NA|TRBD1
TGCAGTGGGGGGACAGACTATGGCTACACCTTC
CSGGTDYGYTF
>TRBV9|18|TRBJ2-1|NA|TRBD2
TGTGCCAGCAGCGAAGGGACTAGCGGTGGGGCGGTTTACAATGAGCAGTTCTTC
CASSEGTSGGAVYNEQFF
>TRBV5-6|17|TRBJ2-5|NA|TRBD1
TGTGCCAGCAGCTTGGGCGGGGACAGGGAGTTCCCGGAGACCCAGTACTTC
CASSLGGDREFPETQYF
>TRBV12-3/TRBV12-4|12|TRBJ1-5|NA|NA
TGTGCCAGCAGTTTTTTGCTACAGCCCCAGCATTTT
CASSFLLQPQHF
>TRBV6-5|14|TRBJ2-7|NA|TRBD2
TGTGCCAGCAGTATTCGGACTAGCGGGGGGGAGCAGTACTTC
CASSIRTSGGEQYF
>TRBV6-6|13|TRBJ2-3|NA|NA
TGTGCCAGCTGGCAGGGGCCCACAGATACGCAGTATTTT
CASWQGPTDTQYF
>TRBV5-1|15|TRBJ1-1|few|NA
TGCGCCAGCAGCTCCTCGGGGTGGCGGGGCACTGAAGCTTTCTTT
CASSSSGWRGTEAFF
>TRBV30|16|TRBJ1-6|NA|NA
TGTGCCTGGTCGAGTGCCCCGGGATCGTGGAATTCACCCCTCCACTTT
CAWSSAPGSWNSPLHF
>TRBV29-1|10|TRBJ1-1|NA|NA
TGCAGCGTTGTAAACACTGAAGCTTTCTTT
CSVVNTEAFF
>TRBV5-1|16|TRBJ2-7|NA|TRBD2
TGCGCCAGCAGCTTGTATAGCGGGGGAACCTCCTACGAGCAGTACTTC
CASSLYSGGTSYEQYF
>TRBV9|16|TRBJ1-3|NA|NA
TGTGCCAGCAGCGTAGATTCAGGGAACTCTGGAAACACCATATATTTT
CASSVDSGNSGNTIYF
>TRBV19|14|TRBJ2-6|NA|NA
TGTGCCAGTAGTAGAGGGACTGGGGCCAACGTCCTGACTTTC
CASSRGTGANVLTF
>TRBV13|15|TRBJ2-2|NA|TRBD2
TGTGCCAGCAGTAATTCTAGCGGGAGAGCCGGGGAGCTGTTTTTT
CASSNSSGRAGELFF
>TRBV12-3/TRBV12-4|13|TRBJ2-2|NA|TRBD1
TGTGCCAGCAGCAGACAGGGGACCGGGGAGCTGTTTTTT
CASSRQGTGELFF
>TRBV6-5|11|TRBJ2-1|NA|NA
TGTGCCGCTATGATCTACAATGAGCAGTTCTTC
CAAMIYNEQFF
>TRBV5-6|15|TRBJ1-1|NA|NA
TGTGCCAGCAGTTTGGGGCCCAGGGGTAACACTGAAGCTTTCTTT
CASSLGPRGNTEAFF
>TRBV5-4|14|TRBJ2-1|NA|TRBD1
TGTGCCAGCAGCTTGGGGGGACAGGGGAATGAGCAGTTCTTC
CASSLGGQGNEQFF
>TRBV28|12|TRBJ1-1|NA|NA
TGTGCCAGCAGCTGGCGGACAGCCGAAGCTTTCTTT
CASSWRTAEAFF